Shown below are 29 T cell receptor beta chains from a single sample sequenced in a study of low-dose radiotherapy and immunotherapy resistance in tumors (dated by TCRdb to between 2021 and 2024). Sequencing took place on an Illumina MiniSeq. Superscript III and a set of TRAV- and TRBV-specific primers were used to synthesize first-strand cDNA, so that both TCRalpha and TCRbeta chains were covered. TCRs were amplified with Phusion for about 20 PCR cycles using a constant-region primer together with the adapter attached to the V primers. TCRdb passed the public sequencing reads through fastp at Q25 and MiXCR, retaining productive beta sequences. When rows share a CDR3 protein, they turn into one entry using the most common DNA and genes. The sample table shows 100,000 or so distinct CDR3 sequences, and 9.4% are seen once. The top ten constitute around 0.98% of the sample. In light of the paper, this sample's time point label describes: before trial treatment.

Material: PBMCs, obtained before treatment. The receptor source for this set is a male donor with prostate cancer.

This clonotype was found a few times. The CDR3 sequence: CSVEDLSGSGNTIYF. The CDR3 nucleotides read TGCAGCGTTGAAGATCTAAGCGGCTCTGGAAACACCATATATTTT. The gene calls are TRBV29-1 and TRBJ1-3; D remains ambiguous. Trimming removed 0 bases from V and 0 bases from J, with 9 bases in between. CDR3 size: 15 residues. Germline V lookup: CDR1 SQVTM, CDR2 ANQGSEA. The full variable domain, in which reference TRBV29-1 and TRBJ1-3 provide the parts outside the CDR3, is SAVISQKPSRDICQRGTSLTIQCQVDSQVTMMFWYRQQPGQSLTLIATANQGSEATYESGFVIDKFPISRPNLTFSTLTVSNMSPEDSSIYLCSVEDLSGSGNTIYFGEGSWLTVV.

Concerning this clonotype itself: This may be a read error, as it is one base from a much larger clone. The conserved phenylalanine or tryptophan is not found at the CDR3 terminus, so this likely reflects a read error. J is TRBJ2-1 and V is TRBV30; D remains unclear. This CDR3 region has 13 residues. The V and J ends lost 3 bases and 0 bases respectively, with 6 bases between them. Germline assignment: CDR1 GTSNPN and CDR2 SVGIG (reference sequence). CDR3 in DNA: TGTGCCTGGAGCGAGAACTCCTACAATGAGCAGTTCCTC. Protein: CAWSENSYNEQFL.

This clonotype was counted many times. V is TRBV28 and J is TRBJ1-2; D might be TRBD1 (5 bases). The CDR3 is made up of 12 amino acids. V was clipped by 7 bases and J by 2 bases, with 8 bases between them. The germline V gene has CDR1 MDHEN and CDR2 SYDVKM. CDR3 sequence (DNA): TGTGCCAGCATTGGGGGAAACTATGGCTACACCTTC. Its translation is CASIGGNYGYTF.

This clonotype was counted ten times or more. The chain is built from TRBV5-1 and TRBJ2-1; no firm D call. Germline CDR1 and CDR2: SGHRS and YFSETQ. V was pared by 0 bases and J by 0 bases, with 10 bases between. This CDR3 is 16 amino acids long. The CDR3, as DNA: TGCGCCAGCAGCTTGGCCACGCAGAGCTCCTACAATGAGCAGTTCTTC. Translated, it gives CASSLATQSSYNEQFF.

This clonotype was detected ten times or more. This sequence joins TRBV29-1 and TRBJ2-2; maybe TRBD1 (5 bases). V was cut by 7 bases and J by 5 bases, with 8 bases left in between. From germline, CDR1 is SQVTM and CDR2 ANQGSEA. This CDR3 contains 11 residues. CDR3 nucleotides: TGCAGCGCAGGGTTAACCGGGGAGCTGTTTTTT. Translating gives CSAGLTGELFF.

The sample holds many counts of this clonotype. The chain couples TRBV20-1 to TRBJ2-6; D is uncertain. Per germline, CDR1 DFQATT and CDR2 SNEGSKA (reference sequence). This CDR3 is 14 amino acids long. V was clipped by 3 bases and J by 0 bases, with 6 bases between them. For the CDR3, the DNA is TGCAGTGCTAGGGTCGCCTCTGGGGCCAACGTCCTGACTTTC. It codes for CSARVASGANVLTF.

The chain has TRBV14 and TRBJ1-2, with unresolved D. This CDR3 region has 12 residues. V lost 8 bases to trimming and J lost 4 bases, with 11 bases between them. Germline-derived CDR1 and CDR2 are SGHDN and FVKESK. The CDR3 region is CASRPWSYGYTF. CDR3 DNA sequence: TGTGCCAGCCGTCCTTGGTCCTATGGCTACACCTTC.

The table lists this clonotype with many counts. CDR3 nucleotides: TGTGCCAGTACCACCGGGAGCCTAAGGGGTGAGCAGTTCTTC. Amino acids: CASTTGSLRGEQFF. The V gene is TRBV19, the J gene TRBJ2-1, with a possible D match to TRBD2 (6 bases). The CDR3 sequence is 14 residues long. V lost 7 bases, J lost 9 bases, and 19 bases lay in between. Germline CDR1 LNHDA, CDR2 SQIVND (reference sequence).

This clonotype was recorded many times. The V gene is TRBV9, the J gene TRBJ2-7; D is unclear. The CDR3 has 14 residues. Looked up from germline, CDR1 is SGDLS and CDR2 is YYNGEE. V lost 0 bases to trimming and J lost 2 bases, with 9 bases between them. The CDR3 protein is CASSVGEGPYEQYF. The CDR3, as DNA: TGTGCCAGCAGCGTAGGAGAAGGACCCTACGAGCAGTACTTC.

About this clonotype: This probably arose from a read error, given a far larger clone one base away. This chain links TRBV5-8 with TRBJ2-1; possible D gene TRBD2, 6 bases. The V end was cut by 4 bases, the J end by 9 bases, with 23 bases between. This CDR3 is built from 16 residues. The germline V gene has CDR1 SGHTS and CDR2 YDEGEE. CDR3 protein: CASSQARSRRAGEQFF. CDR3 in DNA: TGTGCCAGCAGCCAGGCCCGTAGCAGGAGGGCCGGTGAGCAGTTCTTC.

This clonotype came up many times. This rearrangement joins TRBV18 to TRBJ1-5; weak D call: TRBD1 (6 bases). The ends were cut back, 4 bases at V and 0 bases at J, with 13 bases in the middle. The CDR3 spans 16 residues. Germline CDR1 is KGHSH and CDR2 is LQKENI. The DNA of the CDR3 is TGTGCCAGCTCACTTACAGGGATTTATAGCAATCAGCCCCAGCATTTT. Translation: CASSLTGIYSNQPQHF.

This sequence joins TRBV30 and TRBJ1-5; the D is unclear. The V end was cut by 2 bases, the J end by 0 bases, with 5 bases between. The CDR3 sequence is 13 residues long. Looked up from germline, CDR1 is GTSNPN and CDR2 is SVGIG (reference sequence). The CDR3 DNA follows: TGTGCCTGGAGTAAGATTAGCAATCAGCCCCAGCATTTT. This sequence encodes CAWSKISNQPQHF.

This clonotype came up many times. The chain joins TRBV18 to TRBJ1-1; D remains ambiguous. Germline values: CDR1 KGHSH, CDR2 LQKENI. The CDR3 loop spans 13 amino acids. V lost 5 bases to trimming and J lost 0 bases, with 7 bases between them. CDR3 amino acids: CASSSDMNTEAFF. CDR3 DNA sequence: TGTGCCAGCTCATCAGACATGAACACTGAAGCTTTCTTT.

The sample holds many counts of this clonotype. The chain carries TRBV5-5 and TRBJ1-2, with a tentative D call TRBD1 (5 bases). CDR1 SGHKS and CDR2 YYEKEE come from the germline V gene (reference sequence). Trimming took 1 base from V and 3 from J, leaving 19 bases between them. There are 17 residues in the CDR3. The CDR3 DNA reads TGTGCCAGCAGCTTGATTGGGGGAGGGCTAATGGACTATGGCTACACCTTC. It specifies CASSLIGGGLMDYGYTF.

J is TRBJ2-7 and V is TRBV5-1; TRBD1 is a possible D gene (5 bases). The CDR3 is 15 amino acids. CDR1 and CDR2 from the germline V gene are SGHRS and YFSETQ. Trimming stripped 1 base from V and 0 bases from J, with 11 bases between. The CDR3 DNA is TGCGCCAGCAGCTTGAATACAGGCCCCTCCTACGAGCAGTACTTC. Its protein is CASSLNTGPSYEQYF.

To note about this clonotype: A far larger clone differs by one base, so this is likely a read error. The V and J genes are TRBV6-2 or TRBV6-3 and TRBJ2-7; 7 positions match TRBD1. The CDR3 length is 15 residues. The ends lost 4 bases at V and 4 bases at J; junction bases unmatched: 10. Germline CDR1 MNHEY, CDR2 SVGEGT. The CDR3 region is CASSFHRGLEYEQYF. The CDR3 DNA follows: TGTGCCAGCAGTTTCCACAGGGGTCTCGAATACGAGCAGTACTTC.

This clonotype has more than one count but fewer than ten. This chain links TRBV7-3 with TRBJ2-3; D is perhaps TRBD1 (6 bases). Per the germline V gene, CDR1 is SGHTA and CDR2 is FQGTGA. The V gene lost 3 bases and the J gene lost 2 bases, with 9 bases spanning the gap. The CDR3 runs 14 residues. The CDR3, as DNA: TGTGCCAGCAGCTTCCAGGGGATCACAGATACGCAGTATTTT. It specifies CASSFQGITDTQYF. The full variable domain, completed using reference TRBV7-3 and TRBJ2-3, is GAGVSQTPSNKVTEKGKYVELRCDPISGHTALYWYRQSLGQGPEFLIYFQGTGAADDSGLPNDRFFAVRPEGSVSTLKIQRTERGDSAVYLCASSFQGITDTQYFGPGTRLTVL.

In its sample, this clonotype was seen many times. The V call is TRBV28, the J call TRBJ2-3; 8 bases agree with TRBD1. Germline CDR1 MDHEN, CDR2 SYDVKM. The CDR3 extends over 15 amino acids. The V and J ends lost 6 bases and 1 base, in that order; junction bases with no gene match: 6. CDR3 DNA sequence: TGTGCCAGCAGCGACAGGGGCGTGGGCACAGATACGCAGTATTTT. This codes for CASSDRGVGTDTQYF.

Many counts were recorded for this clonotype. The chain links TRBV12-3 or TRBV12-4 to TRBJ2-7; 9 nucleotides match TRBD1. With 5 bases clipped from V and 6 bases from J, the junction kept 8 bases outside the gene matches. This CDR3 contains 14 residues. The CDR3 loop is CASSGRQGGSEQYF. The CDR3 DNA reads as TGTGCCAGCAGTGGACGACAGGGGGGGTCCGAGCAGTACTTC.

This clonotype was detected many times. The chain links TRBV27 to TRBJ2-1, with TRBD1 matching over 9 bases. This CDR3 spans 16 amino acids. The J segment lost 5 bases and the V segment lost 5 bases, leaving 10 bases of the junction unmatched. Germline V gives CDR1 MNHEY, CDR2 SMNVEV (reference sequence). The CDR3 loop reads CASSPRDRAWNNEQFF. CDR3 DNA: TGTGCCAGCAGTCCCCGGGACAGGGCTTGGAACAATGAGCAGTTCTTC.

Many counts were recorded for this clonotype. This chain connects TRBV6-5 to TRBJ2-5; D not certain. V lost 5 bases and J 2 bases, leaving 6 bases between the germline ends. The CDR3 covers 12 residues. CDR1 and CDR2 (germline): MNHEY, SVGAGI. This chain's CDR3 is CASSRSQETQYF. CDR3 in DNA: TGTGCCAGCAGTAGGTCGCAAGAGACCCAGTACTTC.

This clonotype came up many times. This chain joins TRBV20-1 and TRBJ1-5, with D unresolved. The CDR3 covers 13 residues. The V and J ends lost 3 bases and 4 bases respectively, with 10 bases between them. The germline V gene encodes CDR1 DFQATT and CDR2 SNEGSKA (reference sequence). The CDR3 sequence is CSASGERNQPQHF. CDR3 bases: TGCAGTGCTAGCGGTGAACGGAATCAGCCCCAGCATTTT.

This clonotype came up many times. The chain links TRBV25-1 to TRBJ2-1; the D is unclear. In germline, CDR1 is MGHDK, CDR2 SYGVNS. The ends were cut back, 0 bases at V and 7 bases at J, with 10 bases in the middle. This CDR3 is built from 14 residues. The CDR3 loop is CASSEYRFSNEQFF. Here the CDR3 DNA reads TGTGCCAGCAGTGAATATCGGTTTAGTAATGAGCAGTTCTTC.

This clonotype was seen at least ten times. V and J are TRBV29-1 and TRBJ2-3; D uncertain. The germline V gene has CDR1 SQVTM and CDR2 ANQGSEA. Trimming left V 3 bases short and J 0 bases short, with 10 bases between. The CDR3 contains 14 residues. The CDR3 spells CSVDFSVSTDTQYF. DNA for the CDR3: TGCAGCGTTGATTTCAGCGTTAGCACAGATACGCAGTATTTT.

This chain connects TRBV3-1 to TRBJ2-1; 7 positions agree with TRBD2. CDR1 is LGHDT, CDR2 YNNKEL, per germline (reference sequence). CDR3 size: 19 residues. The ends lost 0 bases at V and 0 bases at J; junction bases unmatched: 11. The CDR3 region has the DNA TGTGCCAGCAGCCAAGAAAGGCTTGGCGGGAGCGGCTCCTACAATGAGCAGTTCTTC. This sequence encodes CASSQERLGGSGSYNEQFF.

This clonotype was observed at least ten times. This chain links TRBV11-3 with TRBJ1-1; 7 bases align to TRBD1. Per the germline V gene, CDR1 is SGHNT and CDR2 is YENEEA. The CDR3 consists of 13 residues. J gave up 2 bases and V 5 bases, and 2 bases lay outside the gene matches. DNA of the CDR3: TGTGCCAGCAGCGGACAGGCTAACACTGAAGCTTTCTTT. Amino acid sequence: CASSGQANTEAFF.

Many counts were recorded for this clonotype. This rearrangement joins TRBV20-1 to TRBJ2-5; TRBD1 might be the D (6 bases). Per the germline V gene, CDR1 is DFQATT and CDR2 is SNEGSKA (reference sequence). With 5 bases removed from V and 2 bases from J, the gap between germline ends came to 15 bases. The length of the CDR3 is 14 residues. For the CDR3, the DNA is TGCAGTGCTCCGGACAGCTCCATTCAAGAGACCCAGTACTTC. Translating gives CSAPDSSIQETQYF.

This clonotype has at least ten counts. V gene TRBV28 combines with J gene TRBJ2-7; 9 nucleotides match TRBD1. This CDR3 is built from 14 residues. Germline V CDR1 and CDR2: MDHEN, SYDVKM. The V and J ends lost 6 bases and 2 bases, in that order; junction bases with no gene match: 5. CDR3 in DNA: TGTGCCAGCAGAAAAGGGACAGGGACCTACGAGCAGTACTTC. As protein: CASRKGTGTYEQYF.

This clonotype was seen at least ten times. The chain carries TRBV7-9 and TRBJ1-1; D might be TRBD1 (6 bases). Germline V gene sequence: CDR1 SEHNR, CDR2 FQNEAQ (reference sequence). This CDR3 is 14 amino acids long. The V end was cut by 1 base, the J end by 2 bases, with 8 bases between. Here the CDR3 reads CASSLDRVNTEAFF. The CDR3 DNA reads TGTGCCAGCAGCTTAGACAGGGTTAACACTGAAGCTTTCTTT.